The 14 T cell receptor beta chains listed next were all sequenced from one sample in a study of blood T cell repertoires in COVID-19. The repertoire was sequenced with immunoSEQ multiplex PCR; TCRdb's copy has only in-frame clones and lacks some. Among around 77,000 clones, roughly 85% were seen once, and the ten largest hold approximately 4.8%. Sequencing was performed on peripheral blood. The receptors originated from an elderly man with acute or convalescent COVID-19.

This clone rates as medium-sized (0.01 to 0.1%). The J gene is TRBJ1-5, the V gene TRBV10-3; TRBD1 matches at 12 bases. Germline loops: CDR1 ENHRY, CDR2 SYGVKD. The J segment lost 7 bases and the V segment lost 6 bases, leaving 19 bases of the junction unmatched. This CDR3 has 19 amino acids. The CDR3 coding sequence is TGTGCCATCAGCAAAAGTCGACCTGCCGGGACAGGGGGCGAACAGCCCCAGCATTTT. Its protein product is CAISKSRPAGTGGEQPQHF.

This clone was detected once. This chain links TRBV6-9 with TRBJ1-1; 8 bases are a match to TRBD1. V lost 4 bases and J lost 4; bases outside the gene matches: 8. Looked up from germline, CDR1 is MNHGY and CDR2 is SVAAGI. The CDR3 has 15 residues. Here the CDR3 DNA reads TGTGCCAGCAGTTCGCCGACAGGGGAGGGCACTGAAGCTTTCTTT. This translates into CASSSPTGEGTEAFF.

The chain employs TRBV7-9 and TRBJ1-1; D gene ambiguous. Trimming shortened V by 0 bases and J by 0 bases, and 17 bases separated the two germline ends. Per germline, CDR1 SEHNR and CDR2 FQNEAQ (reference sequence). This CDR3 comprises 18 residues. The CDR3 DNA sequence: TGTGCCAGCAGCTTAGCATTTTCCGCGGTCCCGATGAACACTGAAGCTTTCTTT. Its protein is CASSLAFSAVPMNTEAFF.

The table lists this clone with a few counts. The V gene is TRBV18, the J gene TRBJ1-1; D gene uncertain. Trimming shortened V by 3 bases and J by 0 bases, and 11 bases separated the two germline ends. Germline CDR1 is KGHSH and CDR2 is LQKENI. The CDR3 has 15 amino acids. CDR3 bases: TGTGCCAGCTCACCGGTGGCGGAACTGAACACTGAAGCTTTCTTT. It is translated as CASSPVAELNTEAFF.

V is TRBV7-3 and J is TRBJ2-2, with 10 nucleotides matching TRBD1. CDR1 and CDR2 from the germline V gene are SGHTA and FQGTGA. V shed 5 bases, J shed 1 base, and the junction held 4 bases outside the gene matches. CDR3 length: 16 residues. As DNA, the CDR3 is TGTGCCAGCAGCCCGCGGACAGGGGGGAACACCGGGGAGCTGTTTTTT. Translation: CASSPRTGGNTGELFF.

V usage is TRBV12-5 and J usage is TRBJ1-5; 7 nucleotides line up with TRBD1. The CDR3 is 14 amino acids. The germline CDR1 and CDR2 sequences are LGHNT and FRNRAP. Losses at the gene ends were 0 bases for V and 4 bases for J; bases not matched to a gene: 0. The CDR3 loop reads CASGLVQGNQPQHF. CDR3 DNA sequence: TGTGCTAGTGGTTTGGTACAGGGGAATCAGCCCCAGCATTTT.

The V and J genes are TRBV20-1 and TRBJ1-2; no clear D gene. The germline V and J ends were trimmed by 6 bases and 5 bases, with 10 bases remaining between them. The germline V gene encodes CDR1 DFQATT and CDR2 SNEGSKA (reference sequence). The CDR3 covers 11 residues. DNA of the CDR3: TGCAGTGCAGCGGCCGGTTATGGCTACACCTTC. Translation: CSAAAGYGYTF.

V is TRBV19 and J is TRBJ2-1, with a tentative D call TRBD2 (7 bases). CDR1 is LNHDA and CDR2 is SQIVND in the germline V gene (reference sequence). The CDR3 contains 16 residues. Trimming took 5 bases from V and 4 from J, leaving 18 bases between them. CDR3 sequence (DNA): TGTGCCAGTAGTCCCAACCGAGGGGGGGGTTACAATGAGCAGTTCTTC. Residues: CASSPNRGGGYNEQFF.

The chain links TRBV5-1 to TRBJ1-1, with TRBD1 identical over 8 bases. Germline V CDR1 and CDR2: SGHRS, YFSETQ. The CDR3 is 15 residues long. V gave up 0 bases and J gave up 1 base; unmatched junction bases: 2. The CDR3 here is CASSLEGTGNTEAFF. The CDR3 region has the DNA TGCGCCAGCAGCTTGGAGGGGACAGGGAACACTGAAGCTTTCTTT.

This clone was detected only a few times. The V and J genes are TRBV10-3 and TRBJ2-5; 9 bases map to TRBD1. CDR3 length equals 17 residues. CDR1 ENHRY and CDR2 SYGVKD come from the germline V gene. Trimming took 10 bases from V and 4 from J; bases not matched to a gene: 19. The CDR3 spells CASGDRDTIGGRETQYF. The CDR3 nucleotides are TGTGCCAGCGGGGACAGGGACACGATAGGTGGTCGAGAGACCCAGTACTTC.

This clone has only a few counts. CDR3 nucleotides: TGTGCCAGCAGCTTAGGGGGTGGGACTAGCGACTACAATGAGCAGTTCTTC. Amino acids: CASSLGGGTSDYNEQFF. V gene TRBV11-3 combines with J gene TRBJ2-1, with TRBD2 matching over 10 bases. This CDR3 region has 17 residues. After removal of 1 base from V and 3 bases from J, the junction contained 6 bases not matched to a gene. Germline CDR1 SGHNT, CDR2 YENEEA. Complete variable domain (other parts from reference TRBV11-3 and TRBJ2-1): EAGVVQSPRYKIIEKKQPVAFWCNPISGHNTLYWYLQNLGQGPELLIRYENEEAVDDSQLPKDRFSAERLKGVDSTLKIQPAELGDSAVYLCASSLGGGTSDYNEQFFGPGTRLTVL.

V is TRBV21-1 and J is TRBJ2-7; the table's D call, TRBD2, has no DNA check behind it. TRBV21-1 is a pseudogene segment. The CDR3 runs to 16 residues. CDR3 sequence: CASSNRLAVEPDEQYF. CDR3 bases: TGTGCCAGCAGCAATCGGCTAGCGGTGGAACCCGACGAGCAGTACTTC.

The chain joins TRBV5-1 to TRBJ2-4; the match to TRBD1 covers 11 bases. This CDR3 region has 14 residues. V trimming: 3 bases; J trimming: 10 bases; junction bases outside the gene matches: 6. The V gene's germline CDR1 is SGHRS and CDR2 YFSETQ. The CDR3: CASSSPGQGEIQYF. As DNA, the CDR3 is TGCGCCAGCAGCTCCCCGGGACAGGGGGAAATTCAGTACTTC. The full variable domain, its missing parts supplied by reference TRBV5-1 and TRBJ2-4, is KAGVTQTPRYLIKTRGQQVTLSCSPISGHRSVSWYQQTPGQGLQFLFEYFSETQRNKGNFPGRFSGRQFSNSRSEMNVSTLELGDSALYLCASSSPGQGEIQYFGAGTRLSVL.

The chain links TRBV18 to TRBJ1-2; possibly TRBD1 for D (5 bases). CDR1 is KGHSH, CDR2 LQKENI, per germline. The CDR3 has 13 residues. Trimming stripped 5 bases from V and 3 bases from J, with 10 bases between. The CDR3 DNA sequence: TGTGCCAGCTCATCCCGGGGGGACTATGGCTACACCTTC. The encoded protein is CASSSRGDYGYTF.